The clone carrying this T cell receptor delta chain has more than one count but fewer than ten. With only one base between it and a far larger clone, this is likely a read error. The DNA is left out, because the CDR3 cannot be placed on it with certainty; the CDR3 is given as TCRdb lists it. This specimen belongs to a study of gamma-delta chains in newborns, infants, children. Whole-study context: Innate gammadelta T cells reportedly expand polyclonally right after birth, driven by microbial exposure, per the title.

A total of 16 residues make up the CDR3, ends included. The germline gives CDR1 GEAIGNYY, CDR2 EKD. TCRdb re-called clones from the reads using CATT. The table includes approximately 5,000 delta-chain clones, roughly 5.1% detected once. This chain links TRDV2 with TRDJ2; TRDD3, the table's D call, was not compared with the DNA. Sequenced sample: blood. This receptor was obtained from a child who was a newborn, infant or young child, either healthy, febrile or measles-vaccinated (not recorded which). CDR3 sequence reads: CACDLVGTGATAQPFF.